These T cell receptor beta chains were read from a single sample in a study of beta chain features in type 1 diabetes. Profiled with immunoSEQ multiplex PCR; TCRdb holds only in-frame clones, not every one. The sample carries about 700,000 clones, 13% recorded once. The sample comprised naive CD4+ T cells from blood. Receptors originate from a man aged 18 to 29 with type 1 diabetes. CDR3s include the opening cysteine and the closing phenylalanine or tryptophan. Fields, in order: V gene, CDR3 protein.

V gene: TRBV30
CDR3 protein: CAWSVLGEHTF

V gene: TRBV5-1
CDR3 protein: CASSFGTGGVHEQYF

V gene: TRBV4-1
CDR3 protein: CASSPPTGVETQYF

V gene: TRBV10-3
CDR3 protein: CAITPGLAAATQYF

V gene: TRBV28
CDR3 protein: CASSTQRGGGLTYEQYF

V gene: TRBV6-5
CDR3 protein: CASSYSTEGNTIYF

V gene: TRBV11-3
CDR3 protein: CASRSQDTQYF

V gene: TRBV19
CDR3 protein: CASSQSGQADEQYF

V gene: TRBV5-1
CDR3 protein: CASSPGQDWDTQYF

V gene: TRBV6-5
CDR3 protein: CASAQSGSSYEQYF

V gene: TRBV10-3
CDR3 protein: CAIRGRLAAHTGELFF

V gene: TRBV6-7
CDR3 protein: CASSYSGLVVKTQYF

V gene: TRBV7-2
CDR3 protein: CASSLSSNTEAFF

V gene: TRBV30
CDR3 protein: CAYGGGADTQYF

V gene: TRBV5-6
CDR3 protein: CASSSTGTAQDEQFF

V gene: TRBV6-6
CDR3 protein: CASTSGGLHYNEQFF

V gene: TRBV10-3
CDR3 protein: CAISSDSYGYTF

V gene: TRBV5-1
CDR3 protein: CASKGQGKSEQYF

V gene: TRBV5-6
CDR3 protein: CASSFDGPRTDTQYF

V gene: TRBV30
CDR3 protein: CAWSAEGTVNTEAFF

V gene: TRBV5-1
CDR3 protein: CASSLVDSPLHF

V gene: TRBV2
CDR3 protein: CASRLQGSNTGELFF

V gene: TRBV29-1
CDR3 protein: CSVEGGTSGGVWNEQFF

V gene: TRBV19
CDR3 protein: CASSMVAKNTEAFF

V gene: TRBV5-1
CDR3 protein: CASSLRVGLARGEQFF

V gene: TRBV2
CDR3 protein: CASSEERDTQYF

V gene: TRBV7-8
CDR3 protein: CASSLSDRVQPQHF

V gene: TRBV5-1
CDR3 protein: CASSLSDVKDEQFF

V gene: TRBV9
CDR3 protein: CASSVGPGSNSPLHF

V gene: TRBV5-1
CDR3 protein: CASLTGPSYNEQFF

V gene: TRBV6-6
CDR3 protein: CASSYSTGDTQYF

V gene: TRBV29-1
CDR3 protein: CSAVRGLNTEAFF

V gene: TRBV6-1
CDR3 protein: CASSSQGQWTEAFF

V gene: TRBV9
CDR3 protein: CASSVATKVGLAGGSTDTQYF

V gene: TRBV10-3
CDR3 protein: CATGTSGGQSTDTQYF

V gene: TRBV28
CDR3 protein: CASSSSSYNEQFF

V gene: TRBV30
CDR3 protein: CAIDRVGGSPLHF